This TCR beta chain came from a study of shared clonotypes between healthy human individuals. Generated by immunoSEQ multiplex PCR, the TCRdb table keeps only in-frame clones and is missing some. The sample yields some 2.1 million clones, 90% to 95% seen once. Germline V gene lookup returns CDR1 LNHDA and CDR2 SQIVND (reference sequence). The V gene lost 2 bases and the J gene lost 3 bases, with 7 bases spanning the gap. This CDR3 comprises 14 residues. Of note for this clone: Distinct nucleotide sequences in the sample also encode this CDR3.

V and J are TRBV19 and TRBJ2-2; D not certain. The material sequenced was naive CD4+ T cells sorted from blood. As for subset: CD45RA+ positively selected. This TCR was sampled from a man aged 18 to 29 in good health. Written as DNA, the CDR3 is TGTGCCAGTAGTATACTGACCGACACCGGGGAGCTGTTTTTT. Residues: CASSILTDTGELFF.